Each of the 28 T cell receptor beta chains below was sequenced from the same sample in a study of blood T cell repertoires in COVID-19 (TCRdb year 2020). The method was the immunoSEQ multiplex PCR assay. TCRdb mirrors the immuneACCESS table, restricted to in-frame sequences. Some clones are absent from its copies; in checked studies, under half trace to an unresolved V gene, and the reason for the others is unknown. Here the sample has tens of thousands of clones; more than 75% occur a single time. The leading ten clones occupy about a tenth of the sample. Material: peripheral blood. The receptors stem from a man in his 60s with COVID-19, enrolled during active disease.

The chain couples TRBV15 to TRBJ2-5; 11 bases match TRBD1. Looked up from germline, CDR1 is LNHNV and CDR2 is YYDKDF (reference sequence). V gave up 1 base and J gave up 1 base; unmatched junction bases: 14. The CDR3 length is 20 residues. In nucleotides, the CDR3 is TGTGCCACCAGCAGAGCCCGGACAGGGGGCACCGGGCTGCCCCAAGAGACCCAGTACTTC. The encoded protein is CATSRARTGGTGLPQETQYF.

The chain links TRBV2 to TRBJ1-2, with 7 bases that match TRBD1. Trimming took 2 bases from V and 3 from J; bases not matched to a gene: 3. The CDR3 is 14 residues long. CDR1 SNHLY and CDR2 FYNNEI come from the germline V gene. CDR3 sequence: CASSERTGDYGYTF. DNA of the CDR3: TGTGCCAGCAGTGAAAGAACAGGGGACTATGGCTACACCTTC.

CDR3: CASSPGPGGSGTDTQYF. CDR3 DNA: TGCGCCAGCAGCCCGGGACCCGGAGGGTCTGGCACAGATACGCAGTATTTT. The chain recombines TRBV10-1 with TRBJ2-3, with D perhaps TRBD2 (6 bases). The CDR3 loop spans 17 amino acids. The V gene lost 6 bases and the J gene lost 1 base, with 20 bases spanning the gap. Germline V CDR1 and CDR2: WNHNN, SYGVQD (reference sequence).

The CDR3 here is CASSIQISTDTQYF. In nucleotides, the CDR3 is TGTGCCAGTAGTATACAAATTAGCACAGATACGCAGTATTTT. V is TRBV19 and J is TRBJ2-3; D is undetermined. The CDR3 has 14 amino acids. Trimming took 2 bases from V and 0 from J, leaving 6 bases between them. Germline CDR1 LNHDA, CDR2 SQIVND (reference sequence).

This chain joins TRBV6-5 and TRBJ2-1; D possibly corresponds to TRBD2 (6 bases). In germline, CDR1 is MNHEY, CDR2 SVGAGI. The CDR3 totals 13 residues. With 2 bases removed from V and 6 bases from J, the gap between germline ends came to 8 bases. The CDR3 loop is CASSYQEGNEQFF. For the CDR3, the DNA is TGTGCCAGCAGTTACCAGGAGGGCAATGAGCAGTTCTTC.

The chain carries TRBV5-6 and TRBJ1-1; a possible D gene is TRBD1 (5 bases). Germline V gene sequence: CDR1 SGHDT, CDR2 YYEEEE. This CDR3 has 13 residues. V lost 2 bases to trimming and J lost 4 bases, with 9 bases between them. CDR3 DNA: TGTGCCAGCAGCTTCTCCGGGGGCACTGAAGCTTTCTTT. Encoded protein: CASSFSGGTEAFF.

V gene TRBV29-1 combines with J gene TRBJ2-5; D is undetermined. The germline V gene encodes CDR1 SQVTM and CDR2 ANQGSEA. CDR3 length: 12 residues. The V end lost 4 bases, the J end lost 0 bases, and 6 bases lay between the germline ends. CDR3: CSVGGHQETQYF. CDR3 bases: TGCAGCGTTGGTGGCCACCAAGAGACCCAGTACTTC.

The V gene is TRBV9, the J gene TRBJ2-7; 7 nucleotides align to TRBD1. The V and J ends lost 0 bases and 3 bases, in that order; junction bases with no gene match: 6. Germline V lookup: CDR1 SGDLS, CDR2 YYNGEE. The CDR3 spans 15 residues. CDR3 sequence (DNA): TGTGCCAGCAGCGTAGCCCCACAGGGGAGCTACGAGCAGTACTTC. Its protein is CASSVAPQGSYEQYF.

V usage is TRBV5-1 and J usage is TRBJ1-3; 10 positions agree with TRBD1. There are 17 residues in the CDR3. V lost 4 bases, J lost 4 bases, and 11 bases stayed unmatched. The V gene's germline CDR1 is SGHRS and CDR2 YFSETQ. CDR3 nucleotide sequence: TGCGCCAGCAGCATGTCCGGGACAGGGGCGGGAGGAAACACCATATATTTT. Translation gives CASSMSGTGAGGNTIYF.

V gene TRBV24-1 combines with J gene TRBJ2-7; 13 bases match TRBD2. Germline values: CDR1 KGHDR, CDR2 SFDVKD. With V trimmed by 3 bases and J by 3 bases, 4 bases remained unmatched. The CDR3 consists of 16 residues. CDR3: CATSDPGLAGDYEQYF. The CDR3 nucleotides are TGTGCCACCAGTGATCCAGGACTAGCGGGAGACTACGAGCAGTACTTC.

The chain is built from TRBV11-1 and TRBJ1-4; D might be TRBD1 (5 bases). This CDR3 has 16 residues. The germline gives CDR1 SGHAT, CDR2 FQDESV (reference sequence). V was trimmed by 5 bases and J by 1 base, leaving 14 bases between them. CDR3 DNA: TGTGCCAGCAGCCCGACGACGGGGGGAACTAATGAAAAACTGTTTTTT. Translating gives CASSPTTGGTNEKLFF.

V is TRBV24-1 and J is TRBJ1-2; TRBD1 aligns across 10 bases. Trimming at V came to 9 bases and at J to 4 bases, leaving 1 base not matched to a gene. CDR1 and CDR2 from the germline V gene are KGHDR and SFDVKD. The CDR3 runs to 12 residues. CDR3 protein: CATWTGGYGYTF. The CDR3 nucleotides are TGTGCCACCTGGACAGGGGGCTATGGCTACACCTTC.

The genes are TRBV5-1 and TRBJ2-5; D perhaps matches TRBD1 (6 bases). Germline assignment: CDR1 SGHRS and CDR2 YFSETQ. The V gene lost 2 bases and the J gene lost 7 bases, with 15 bases spanning the gap. The CDR3 spans 14 residues. This chain's CDR3 is CASSLTREGGTQYF. CDR3 nucleotide sequence: TGCGCCAGCAGCTTAACGAGGGAAGGGGGGACCCAGTACTTC. Complete variable domain (other parts from reference TRBV5-1 and TRBJ2-5): KAGVTQTPRYLIKTRGQQVTLSCSPISGHRSVSWYQQTPGQGLQFLFEYFSETQRNKGNFPGRFSGRQFSNSRSEMNVSTLELGDSALYLCASSLTREGGTQYFGPGTRLLVL.

The chain has TRBV29-1 and TRBJ2-7; perhaps TRBD1 as D (7 bases). The V gene lost 6 bases and the J gene lost 5 bases, with 17 bases spanning the gap. The CDR3 loop spans 13 amino acids. Germline assignment: CDR1 SQVTM and CDR2 ANQGSEA. DNA for the CDR3: TGCAGCGTGTCAGGGGGGTCCCAGGACGAGCAGTACTTC. It translates to CSVSGGSQDEQYF.

CDR3 region: CASSLGAGNQPQHF. The CDR3 nucleotides are TGCGCCAGCAGCTTAGGGGCTGGCAATCAGCCCCAGCATTTT. This sequence joins TRBV5-1 and TRBJ1-5, with a weak D call TRBD1 (5 bases). V was cut by 2 bases and J by 2 bases, with 8 bases left in between. This CDR3 contains 14 residues. Germline V CDR1 and CDR2: SGHRS, YFSETQ. The full variable domain, its missing parts supplied by reference TRBV5-1 and TRBJ1-5, is KAGVTQTPRYLIKTRGQQVTLSCSPISGHRSVSWYQQTPGQGLQFLFEYFSETQRNKGNFPGRFSGRQFSNSRSEMNVSTLELGDSALYLCASSLGAGNQPQHFGDGTRLSIL.

V gene TRBV19 combines with J gene TRBJ2-7; D is possibly TRBD1 (5 bases). Trimming cost V 5 bases and J 0 bases, with 11 bases left between them. Germline loops: CDR1 LNHDA, CDR2 SQIVND (reference sequence). The CDR3 is 14 amino acids. This chain's CDR3 is CASSLMTASYEQYF. In DNA form, the CDR3 reads TGTGCCAGTAGTCTCATGACAGCCTCCTACGAGCAGTACTTC.

The chain employs TRBV10-3 and TRBJ1-2; D perhaps matches TRBD1 (6 bases). This CDR3 is 15 amino acids long. Germline V CDR1 and CDR2: ENHRY, SYGVKD. The germline V and J ends were trimmed by 2 bases and 3 bases, with 13 bases remaining between them. The CDR3 sequence: CAISEVGATHYGYTF. The CDR3, as DNA: TGTGCCATCAGTGAGGTGGGGGCGACACACTATGGCTACACCTTC.

This chain uses TRBV9 with TRBJ2-1, with D possibly TRBD1 on 5 matching bases. Between the trimmed V and J ends, which lost 3 bases and 0 bases, there was a span of 13 bases. CDR1 and CDR2 from the germline V gene are SGDLS and YYNGEE. The CDR3 spans 16 residues. In DNA, the CDR3 is TGTGCCAGCAGCGCGACAGCTCGGGTCTCCTACAATGAGCAGTTCTTC. It yields the protein CASSATARVSYNEQFF.

The gene calls are TRBV2 and TRBJ2-2; D is possibly TRBD1 (6 bases). V lost 7 bases and J lost 1, with 13 bases in between. CDR1 and CDR2 (germline): SNHLY, FYNNEI. This CDR3 is built from 15 residues. DNA of the CDR3: TGTGCCAGCAAGCTGGGGACACTGAACACCGGGGAGCTGTTTTTT. Protein: CASKLGTLNTGELFF.

J is TRBJ1-6 and V is TRBV25-1; 8 bases are a match to TRBD1. Germline trimming cut 3 bases from V and 5 bases from J; bases unmatched to any gene: 3. The CDR3 runs 15 residues. Germline V CDR1 and CDR2: MGHDK, SYGVNS. CDR3 DNA sequence: TGTGCCAGCAGTGACCACAGGGGGGATAATTCACCCCTCCACTTT. It yields the protein CASSDHRGDNSPLHF.

The chain carries TRBV19 and TRBJ1-2; D possibly corresponds to TRBD1 (5 bases). Trimming removed 4 bases from V and 8 bases from J, with 14 bases in between. Looked up from germline, CDR1 is LNHDA and CDR2 is SQIVND (reference sequence). The CDR3 spans 13 residues. The CDR3, as DNA: TGTGCCAGTAGTACCGCACAGGTGGGAGGCTACACCTTC. It translates to CASSTAQVGGYTF.

This chain connects TRBV11-1 to TRBJ1-1, with D maybe TRBD1 (6 bases). The CDR3 is 16 residues long. The germline V gene encodes CDR1 SGHAT and CDR2 FQDESV (reference sequence). The V and J ends lost 5 bases and 1 base respectively, with 17 bases between them. The CDR3 DNA reads TGTGCCAGCAGCACAGAGGGGGGGACGCAGAACACTGAAGCTTTCTTT. This encodes CASSTEGGTQNTEAFF.

This clone is a singleton in its sample. This rearrangement joins TRBV5-5 to TRBJ1-2; 8 bases fit TRBD1. J lost 7 bases, V lost 2 bases, and 10 bases had no gene match. The CDR3 is 15 residues long. Germline assignment: CDR1 SGHKS and CDR2 YYEKEE (reference sequence). The DNA for the CDR3 is TGTGCCAGCAGCTTCAGAGCAGGGGGCGCGGGTGGCTACACCTTC. Its translation: CASSFRAGGAGGYTF. The full variable domain, its missing parts supplied by reference TRBV5-5 and TRBJ1-2, is DAGVTQSPTHLIKTRGQQVTLRCSPISGHKSVSWYQQVLGQGPQFIFQYYEKEERGRGNFPDRFSARQFPNYSSELNVNALLLGDSALYLCASSFRAGGAGGYTFGSGTRLTVV.

The rearrangement links TRBV4-1 to TRBJ2-7; maybe TRBD1 (5 bases). Per germline, CDR1 MGHRA and CDR2 YSYEKL. Trimming removed 2 bases from V and 5 bases from J, with 13 bases in between. This CDR3 region has 14 residues. In nucleotides, the CDR3 is TGCGCCAGCAGCCAAACACAGGTTAGGGACGAGCAGTACTTC. Protein product: CASSQTQVRDEQYF.

The rearrangement uses TRBV6-5 and TRBJ1-1, with 9 positions matching TRBD1. The CDR3 is made up of 13 amino acids. In germline, CDR1 is MNHEY, CDR2 SVGAGI. Trimming took 8 bases from V and 4 from J; bases not matched to a gene: 5. The CDR3 nucleotides are TGTGCCAGCGCCGGGACAGGGCGCACTGAAGCTTTCTTT. Encoded protein: CASAGTGRTEAFF.

This clone was seen a single time. The chain is built from TRBV20-1 and TRBJ2-3, with D hard to call. V was clipped by 0 bases and J by 10 bases, with 8 bases between them. This CDR3 contains 11 residues. Germline CDR1 and CDR2: DFQATT and SNEGSKA (reference sequence). Here the CDR3 DNA reads TGCAGTGCTAGAGATTATACATCGCAGTATTTT. Encoded protein: CSARDYTSQYF.

The chain combines TRBV30 with TRBJ1-4, with 7 bases lining up with TRBD1. V lost 4 bases to trimming and J lost 6 bases; unmatched junction nucleotides: 5. Germline CDR1 is GTSNPN and CDR2 is SVGIG (reference sequence). This CDR3 spans 13 amino acids. CDR3 in DNA: TGTGCCTGGAACACAGGGGTTGATGAAAAACTGTTTTTT. Translating gives CAWNTGVDEKLFF.

This clone was counted only a few times. This chain links TRBV30 with TRBJ2-5; TRBD2 aligns across 8 bases. Looked up from germline, CDR1 is GTSNPN and CDR2 is SVGIG (reference sequence). This CDR3 has 13 amino acids. With V trimmed by 7 bases and J by 9 bases, 13 bases remained unmatched. The CDR3 region is CALVRLAGEAQYF. Here the CDR3 DNA reads TGTGCCTTGGTACGGCTAGCGGGTGAGGCCCAGTACTTC.